This TCR beta chain was sequenced for a study of T cell responses to AZD1222 COVID-19 vaccine. This clone is a singleton in its sample. What it recognizes is unknown. Notes on the study in general: Regions 160-218 and 743-854 held dominance among vaccine-associated CD4 TCRs, which spanned spike. Donors skewed white British and female; clonal diversity was possibly underestimated. Spike-specific TCR breadth and depth both grew after two AZD1222 doses.

The ends were cut back, 4 bases at V and 0 bases at J, with 7 bases in the middle. The CDR3 has 14 residues. Germline assignment: CDR1 MNHEY and CDR2 SMNVEV (reference sequence). Libraries were prepared by immunoSEQ multiplex PCR; TCRdb keeps only in-frame clonotypes and omits some of them. In the table there are fewer than 200,000 clones, about 92% of which are singletons. Sample: peripheral blood, taken 28 days after the second dose of the MenACWY control vaccine. The chain couples TRBV27 to TRBJ1-5, with D possibly matching TRBD1 (5 bases). The TCR comes from an adult who received the MenACWY meningococcal vaccine as a control. The CDR3 reads CASSSDSSNQPQHF. CDR3 DNA: TGTGCCAGCAGTTCTGACAGTAGCAATCAGCCCCAGCATTTT.